A single sample is the source of the 20 T cell receptor beta chains below, sequenced in a study of blood T cells in healthy people across ages. Primed by a sample-barcoded 5' primer and a J-beta primer mix, a second PCR proceeded for about 6 to 12 cycles. Via MiXCR, TCRdb re-called the 5' RACE reads, giving one row per CDR3 protein. The sample consists of over 1,200,000 distinct CDR3 sequences, around 55% of them appearing once. The sequencing sample was made of blood. These receptors were obtained from a man between 18 and 35 years old in good health.

The chain couples TRBV4-1 to TRBJ2-7; 7 nucleotides align to TRBD2. The junction had 8 bases not matched to a gene; V was cut back by 1 base and J by 2 bases. The CDR3 is 16 residues long. CDR1 MGHRA and CDR2 YSYEKL come from the germline V gene. The CDR3 DNA sequence: TGCGCCAGCAGCCAAGGGTACCGGACTAGTGCCTACGAGCAGTACTTC. This gives the protein CASSQGYRTSAYEQYF.

In its sample, this clonotype was seen many times. The chain is built from TRBV6-1 and TRBJ2-3; 7 bases align to TRBD1. The CDR3 spans 12 residues. Germline V CDR1 and CDR2: MNHNS, SASEGT. The J segment lost 5 bases and the V segment lost 6 bases, leaving 2 bases of the junction unmatched. CDR3 sequence (DNA): TGTGCCAGCAGACAGGGGAAAGATACGCAGTATTTT. Its protein is CASRQGKDTQYF.

This clonotype was found a few times. V gene TRBV18 combines with J gene TRBJ2-5; D not certain. The CDR3 consists of 15 residues. Germline CDR1 reads KGHSH; CDR2 reads LQKENI. V lost 0 bases, J lost 4 bases, and 12 bases lay in between. The CDR3 reads CASSPPETPRETQYF. For the CDR3, the DNA is TGTGCCAGCTCACCACCTGAGACACCGAGAGAGACCCAGTACTTC.

The chain links TRBV24-1 to TRBJ2-1, with 7 bases identical to TRBD1. J gave up 6 bases and V 4 bases, and 5 bases lay outside the gene matches. Germline V gene data show CDR1 as KGHDR and CDR2 as SFDVKD. This CDR3 comprises 14 residues. In DNA, the CDR3 is TGTGCCACCAGTGACCCGGGACAGAGCAATGAGCAGTTCTTC. Protein product: CATSDPGQSNEQFF.

This chain uses TRBV6-1 with TRBJ1-2; 11 bases map to TRBD1. CDR3 length equals 15 residues. Trimming at V came to 4 bases and at J to 4 bases, leaving 5 bases not matched to a gene. CDR1 and CDR2 from the germline V gene are MNHNS and SASEGT. The CDR3 sequence is CASSGTGGFFYGYTF. As DNA, the CDR3 is TGTGCCAGCAGTGGGACAGGGGGCTTCTTCTATGGCTACACCTTC.

The chain has TRBV25-1 and TRBJ1-1, with 7 bases fitting TRBD1. The germline V gene encodes CDR1 MGHDK and CDR2 SYGVNS. V gave up 7 bases and J gave up 3 bases; unmatched junction bases: 5. The CDR3 covers 13 residues. For the CDR3, the DNA is TGTGCCAGCAAAAGGGGGCTGGACACTGAAGCTTTCTTT. Residues: CASKRGLDTEAFF.

For this clonotype: The junction shows a germline mismatch at one end, possibly a read error. V and J are TRBV7-7 and TRBJ2-6, with TRBD1 matching over 9 bases. Germline V lookup: CDR1 SSHAT, CDR2 FNYEAQ (reference sequence). The CDR3 is made up of 18 amino acids. In DNA, the CDR3 is TGTGCTAGCAGCTTAGGGGGACAGGGTAGGGATGGGGCCAACGTCCTGACTTTC. This sequence encodes CASSLGGQGRDGANVLTF. Full variable domain (remainder filled in from reference TRBV7-7 and TRBJ2-6): GAGVSQSPRYKVTKRGQDVTLRCDPISSHATLYWYQQALGQGPEFLTYFNYEAQPDKSGLPSDRFSAERPEGSISTLTIQRTEQRDSAMYRCASSLGGQGRDGANVLTFGAGSRLTVL.

This chain connects TRBV7-9 to TRBJ1-2; D perhaps matches TRBD1 (6 bases). Trimming took 4 bases from V and 0 from J, leaving 18 bases between them. The CDR3 spans 17 residues. CDR1 is SEHNR, CDR2 FQNEAQ, per germline (reference sequence). In DNA form, the CDR3 reads TGTGCCAGCAGCTCTCCGCCCGACAGGCCGACTAACTATGGCTACACCTTC. This codes for CASSSPPDRPTNYGYTF.

The V gene is TRBV2, the J gene TRBJ1-6; TRBD1 is a possible D gene (6 bases). Germline lookup yields CDR1 SNHLY and CDR2 FYNNEI. V shed 6 bases and J shed 0 bases, with 24 bases lying between them. The CDR3 is 20 amino acids. The CDR3, as DNA: TGTGCCAGCAGGCAATCCGAGACAGGACCCAGAGGCTCCTATAATTCACCCCTCCACTTT. Amino acids: CASRQSETGPRGSYNSPLHF.

The chain joins TRBV15 to TRBJ2-5; 8 positions match TRBD1. This CDR3 is built from 15 residues. V was pared by 0 bases and J by 2 bases, with 2 bases of the junction left unmatched. CDR1 is LNHNV, CDR2 YYDKDF, per germline (reference sequence). CDR3 protein: CATSRDRTGQETQYF. In DNA, the CDR3 is TGTGCCACCAGCAGAGATCGGACAGGGCAAGAGACCCAGTACTTC.

The chain recombines TRBV21-1 with TRBJ2-7; the table assigns TRBD1, which was not confirmed against the DNA. TRBV21-1 is flagged as a pseudogene. This CDR3 comprises 12 residues. The DNA of the CDR3 is TGTGCCAGCAGCAAACAGGGGGGCGAGCAGTACTTC. As protein: CASSKQGGEQYF.

V is TRBV29-1 and J is TRBJ2-5, with 10 bases that match TRBD2. J was trimmed by 1 base and V by 2 bases; bases with no gene match: 7. Germline lookup yields CDR1 SQVTM and CDR2 ANQGSEA. CDR3 length: 16 residues. Here the CDR3 reads CSVEWFTSGTQETQYF. The CDR3, as DNA: TGCAGCGTTGAATGGTTCACTAGCGGGACCCAAGAGACCCAGTACTTC.

The V call is TRBV5-5, the J call TRBJ2-5; TRBD2 agrees at 8 bases. The DNA matches TRBJ2-7 better at its end, which makes the J call doubtful. From germline, CDR1 is SGHKS and CDR2 YYEKEE (reference sequence). The CDR3 has 15 residues. CDR3 nucleotides: TGTGCCAGCAGCTCCCGTAGACTAGCGTTCTACGAGCAGTACTTC. This encodes CASSSRRLAFYEQYF.

The chain employs TRBV6-2 or TRBV6-3 and TRBJ2-1; TRBD1 matches at 8 bases. Per the germline V gene, CDR1 is MNHEY and CDR2 is SVGEGT. The junction had 17 bases not matched to a gene; V was cut back by 7 bases and J by 6 bases. This CDR3 region has 17 residues. CDR3 nucleotides: TGTGCCAGCAATCCCCTAAGGAGGGACAGGAATATCAATGAGCAGTTCTTC. Translated, it gives CASNPLRRDRNINEQFF.

J is TRBJ2-7 and V is TRBV20-1; 7 positions agree with TRBD2. V was clipped by 8 bases and J by 2 bases; unmatched bases: 9. Germline lookup yields CDR1 DFQATT and CDR2 SNEGSKA (reference sequence). The CDR3 length is 13 residues. CDR3 coding DNA: TGCAGTTTGCAGGGCGGGGGTACCTACGAGCAGTACTTC. As protein: CSLQGGGTYEQYF.

The chain combines TRBV11-2 with TRBJ2-7; the match to TRBD1 covers 8 bases. V lost 5 bases, J lost 0 bases, and 12 bases stayed unmatched. CDR1 and CDR2 from the germline V gene are SGHAT and FQNNGV. The CDR3 consists of 17 residues. The CDR3 protein is CASSHISRTGTSYEQYF. The CDR3 region has the DNA TGTGCCAGCAGCCACATTTCCAGGACAGGGACCTCCTACGAGCAGTACTTC.

V usage is TRBV4-1 and J usage is TRBJ1-1; the D is unclear. Germline values: CDR1 MGHRA, CDR2 YSYEKL. The V gene lost 2 bases and the J gene lost 0 bases, with 7 bases spanning the gap. The CDR3 length is 14 residues. Written as DNA, the CDR3 is TGCGCCAGCAGCCAAACAGTATTGAACACTGAAGCTTTCTTT. Protein: CASSQTVLNTEAFF.

This chain connects TRBV9 to TRBJ1-2; tentatively, D is TRBD1 (5 bases). Trimming cost V 4 bases and J 8 bases, with 9 bases left between them. The CDR3 runs 11 residues. Germline CDR1 SGDLS, CDR2 YYNGEE. The CDR3 here is CASSPGEGYTF. The CDR3 bases are TGTGCCAGCAGCCCGGGGGAGGGCTACACCTTC. Variable domain in full (rest from reference TRBV9 and TRBJ1-2): DSGVTQTPKHLITATGQRVTLRCSPRSGDLSVYWYQQSLDQGLQFLIQYYNGEERAKGNILERFSAQQFPDLHSELNLSSLELGDSALYFCASSPGEGYTFGSGTRLTVV.

This clonotype was seen more than once but under ten times. V and J are TRBV20-1 and TRBJ2-5; 7 bases map to TRBD2. The CDR3 has 13 residues. Trimming removed 6 bases from V and 5 bases from J; junction bases left unmatched: 9. CDR1 and CDR2 (germline): DFQATT, SNEGSKA (reference sequence). The CDR3 DNA reads TGCAGTGCAGCCACACTAGCGACGGAGACCCAGTACTTC. Residues: CSAATLATETQYF.

This clonotype was recorded a few times. CDR3 protein: CSARRGLPYNEQFF. DNA of the CDR3: TGCAGTGCTAGGCGGGGGTTACCCTACAATGAGCAGTTCTTC. J is TRBJ2-1 and V is TRBV20-1; 7 bases align to TRBD2. V trimming: 3 bases; J trimming: 2 bases; junction bases outside the gene matches: 4. The CDR3 extends over 14 amino acids. CDR1 is DFQATT, CDR2 SNEGSKA, per germline (reference sequence).